These 27 T cell receptor beta chains came from one sample sequenced in a study of T-cell memory formation after mild COVID-19. From the 5' RACE reads, TCRdb called clonotypes with MiXCR, one entry per CDR3 protein. This sample has around 200,000 distinct CDR3 sequences, with 20% to 25% found just once. Sequencing used PBMCs or a T cell subset sorted from them (not recorded which). Receptor source: an adult woman who had mild COVID-19 (a few samples of this study predate the infection). Cell type and time point are not known.

The chain employs TRBV11-2 and TRBJ2-1; possibly TRBD2 for D (6 bases). Trimming pared 2 bases from V and 6 bases from J, leaving 8 bases between. CDR1 and CDR2 from the germline V gene are SGHAT and FQNNGV. The CDR3 consists of 13 residues. The CDR3 nucleotides are TGTGCCAGCAGCTTAAGTAGCGGCAATGAGCAGTTCTTC. This sequence encodes CASSLSSGNEQFF. The whole variable domain, remainder taken from reference TRBV11-2 and TRBJ2-1, is EAGVAQSPRYKIIEKRQSVAFWCNPISGHATLYWYQQILGQGPKLLIQFQNNGVVDDSQLPKDRFSAERLKGVDSTLKIQPAKLEDSAVYLCASSLSSGNEQFFGPGTRLTVL.

This chain links TRBV20-1 with TRBJ1-5; TRBD1 is a possible D gene (5 bases). CDR1 is DFQATT and CDR2 is SNEGSKA in the germline V gene (reference sequence). Trimming stripped 6 bases from V and 9 bases from J, with 15 bases between. The CDR3 length is 12 residues. CDR3 in DNA: TGCAGTGCCACGGACACGCTAGGGCCCCAGCATTTT. Its translation is CSATDTLGPQHF.

The genes are TRBV24-1 and TRBJ2-3; D gene ambiguous. Germline CDR1 and CDR2: KGHDR and SFDVKD. CDR3 length equals 14 residues. Trimming shortened V by 3 bases and J by 2 bases, and 8 bases separated the two germline ends. CDR3 bases: TGTGCCACCAGTGATACCAAGACCACAGATACGCAGTATTTT. Amino acids: CATSDTKTTDTQYF.

The chain recombines TRBV5-6 with TRBJ2-7; the match to TRBD1 covers 7 bases. This CDR3 is 16 amino acids long. V shed 3 bases, J shed 5 bases, and the junction held 14 bases outside the gene matches. From germline, CDR1 is SGHDT and CDR2 YYEEEE. CDR3 loop: CASSSPPDRASDEQYF. In DNA form, the CDR3 reads TGTGCCAGCAGCTCTCCGCCTGACAGGGCAAGCGACGAGCAGTACTTC.

The chain uses TRBV7-9 and TRBJ1-1; D is unclear. CDR1 and CDR2 (germline): SEHNR, FQNEAQ (reference sequence). The CDR3 is made up of 13 amino acids. Between the trimmed V and J ends, which lost 2 bases and 4 bases, there was a span of 8 bases. As DNA, the CDR3 is TGTGCCAGCAGCTTATCCCTAAGCACTGAAGCTTTCTTT. Translated, it gives CASSLSLSTEAFF.

The chain joins TRBV5-5 to TRBJ2-7, with 9 bases that match TRBD1. The CDR3 length is 17 residues. Germline loops: CDR1 SGHKS, CDR2 YYEKEE (reference sequence). The J segment lost 4 bases and the V segment lost 4 bases, leaving 15 bases of the junction unmatched. The CDR3 nucleotides are TGTGCCAGCAGCCCCGCGGGACAGGGACTGGTTTGGTACGAGCAGTACTTC. This sequence encodes CASSPAGQGLVWYEQYF. The variable domain in full, with the rest retrieved from reference TRBV5-5 and TRBJ2-7, is DAGVTQSPTHLIKTRGQQVTLRCSPISGHKSVSWYQQVLGQGPQFIFQYYEKEERGRGNFPDRFSARQFPNYSSELNVNALLLGDSALYLCASSPAGQGLVWYEQYFGPGTRLTVT.

V gene TRBV6-5 combines with J gene TRBJ2-7, with D perhaps TRBD1 (5 bases). V lost 2 bases to trimming and J lost 7 bases, with 12 bases between them. CDR3 length: 13 amino acids. From germline, CDR1 is MNHEY and CDR2 SVGAGI. CDR3 coding DNA: TGTGCCAGCAGTTACACTGGGGCGCGGGAGCAGTACTTC. It specifies CASSYTGAREQYF.

This clonotype occurred a few times. The chain has TRBV24-1 and TRBJ2-1; perhaps D is TRBD1 or TRBD2 (5 bases each). Trimming shortened V by 0 bases and J by 10 bases, and 15 bases separated the two germline ends. Germline V gene lookup returns CDR1 KGHDR and CDR2 SFDVKD. This CDR3 region has 15 residues. This chain's CDR3 is CATSDLRDPEWEQFF. The CDR3 nucleotides read TGTGCCACCAGTGATTTGAGGGACCCCGAGTGGGAGCAGTTCTTC.

The sample holds a few counts of this clonotype. CDR3 coding DNA: TGTGCCAGCAGTTACGGCGTGACCCAGTACTTC. This encodes CASSYGVTQYF. The rearrangement links TRBV12-3 or TRBV12-4 to TRBJ2-5; D call uncertain. V gave up 4 bases and J gave up 7 bases, with 7 bases separating them. The CDR3 length is 11 residues.

In this sample, this clonotype turned up a few times. The chain links TRBV10-3 to TRBJ2-7; 10 nucleotides line up with TRBD1. This CDR3 is built from 15 residues. Germline V gene lookup returns CDR1 ENHRY and CDR2 SYGVKD. J gave up 7 bases and V 8 bases, and 14 bases lay outside the gene matches. In DNA, the CDR3 is TGTGCCATCTCTGAGCCGGGACAGGGGTATGAGGAGCAGTACTTC. Protein: CAISEPGQGYEEQYF.

This rearrangement joins TRBV29-1 to TRBJ2-5; TRBD1 is a possible D gene (6 bases). Trimming took off 0 bases at V and 2 bases at J, with 7 bases between the two ends. Germline-derived CDR1 and CDR2 are SQVTM and ANQGSEA. CDR3 size: 13 residues. This CDR3 reads CSVEDGQQETQYF. CDR3 in DNA: TGCAGCGTTGAAGACGGACAGCAAGAGACCCAGTACTTC.

There are a few counts of this clonotype. The CDR3 here is CASSEGVAENTEAFF. CDR3 DNA: TGTGCCAGCAGTGAAGGCGTGGCAGAGAACACTGAAGCTTTCTTT. The rearrangement joins TRBV6-1 to TRBJ1-1; D not resolved. The CDR3 runs 15 residues. CDR1 is MNHNS and CDR2 is SASEGT in the germline V gene. V shed 1 base and J shed 1 base, with 10 bases lying between them.

The genes are TRBV5-1 and TRBJ2-5, with D possibly being TRBD1 (5 bases). The CDR3 is 15 amino acids. Germline assignment: CDR1 SGHRS and CDR2 YFSETQ. V lost 4 bases to trimming and J lost 6 bases, with 19 bases between them. The CDR3 DNA is TGCGCCAGCAGCGACACTTCCAGGGCACCCCAGACCCAGTACTTC. It translates to CASSDTSRAPQTQYF. The whole variable domain, remainder taken from reference TRBV5-1 and TRBJ2-5, is KAGVTQTPRYLIKTRGQQVTLSCSPISGHRSVSWYQQTPGQGLQFLFEYFSETQRNKGNFPGRFSGRQFSNSRSEMNVSTLELGDSALYLCASSDTSRAPQTQYFGPGTRLLVL.

The chain combines TRBV3-1 with TRBJ1-1; D is undetermined. Germline V gene lookup returns CDR1 LGHDT and CDR2 YNNKEL (reference sequence). CDR3 length: 13 residues. V was pared by 5 bases and J by 1 base, with 8 bases between. The DNA for the CDR3 is TGTGCCAGCAGCGACGGTTGGAACACTGAAGCTTTCTTT. Its protein product is CASSDGWNTEAFF.

The V gene is TRBV21-1, the J gene TRBJ1-1. TRBV21-1 is annotated as a pseudogene. CDR3 length equals 16 residues. The CDR3 region is CASSRQGLAMNTEAFF. The CDR3 bases are TGTGCCAGCAGCAGGCAGGGTCTAGCCATGAACACTGAAGCTTTCTTT.

Only one count was recorded for this clonotype. This rearrangement joins TRBV2 to TRBJ2-7; no clear D gene. With 2 bases removed from V and 1 base from J, the gap between germline ends came to 12 bases. This CDR3 has 15 amino acids. Germline V CDR1 and CDR2: SNHLY, FYNNEI. This CDR3 is CASSEKFDGSYEQYF. Written as DNA, the CDR3 is TGTGCCAGCAGTGAAAAGTTCGATGGGTCCTACGAGCAGTACTTC.

The chain carries TRBV18 and TRBJ1-2, with D perhaps TRBD1 (5 bases). V lost 3 bases, J lost 6 bases, and 11 bases lay in between. The germline gives CDR1 KGHSH, CDR2 LQKENI. This CDR3 is 13 amino acids long. The DNA for the CDR3 is TGTGCCAGCTCACCCGAACAGGAGGATGGCTACACCTTC. It specifies CASSPEQEDGYTF.

This chain links TRBV3-1 with TRBJ2-7; D is undetermined. Looked up from germline, CDR1 is LGHDT and CDR2 is YNNKEL (reference sequence). The CDR3 has 13 residues. V lost 7 bases and J lost 1, with 11 bases in between. CDR3 nucleotide sequence: TGTGCCAGCATCGATAAGAGATCCTACGAGCAGTACTTC. It yields the protein CASIDKRSYEQYF.

This clonotype was detected only a few times. The rearrangement joins TRBV7-2 to TRBJ2-3, with TRBD2 matching 8 bases. The CDR3 covers 16 residues. Germline CDR1 and CDR2: SGHTA and FQGNSA. V trimming: 8 bases; J trimming: 8 bases; junction bases outside the gene matches: 18. CDR3 DNA sequence: TGTGCCAGCTCCACTGACAGCGGGGGCGCCGGCGGTACGCAGTATTTT. It specifies CASSTDSGGAGGTQYF.

This clonotype was recorded a few times. The genes are TRBV3-1 and TRBJ2-6; 9 bases fit TRBD1. CDR3 length: 19 residues. Losses at the gene ends were 5 bases for V and 0 bases for J; bases not matched to a gene: 11. CDR1 and CDR2 from the germline V gene are LGHDT and YNNKEL (reference sequence). The CDR3: CASSSPPGQGISGANVLTF. CDR3 nucleotides: TGTGCCAGCAGCTCGCCCCCGGGACAGGGAATCTCTGGGGCCAACGTCCTGACTTTC.

This clonotype occurred a few times. This chain joins TRBV28 and TRBJ2-1; 7 positions match TRBD2. Germline V CDR1 and CDR2: MDHEN, SYDVKM. The CDR3 sequence is 15 residues long. The V and J ends lost 3 bases and 2 bases, in that order; junction bases with no gene match: 4. CDR3 region: CASSFGSGPYNEQFF. DNA for the CDR3: TGTGCCAGCAGTTTCGGTAGCGGGCCCTACAATGAGCAGTTCTTC. The complete variable domain, with remaining parts taken from reference TRBV28 and TRBJ2-1, reads DVKVTQSSRYLVKRTGEKVFLECVQDMDHENMFWYRQDPGLGLRLIYFSYDVKMKEKGDIPEGYSVSREKKERFSLILESASTNQTSMYLCASSFGSGPYNEQFFGPGTRLTVL.

The CDR3 loop reads CASSQVRHNEQFF. The CDR3 bases are TGCGCCAGCAGCCAGGTGCGCCATAATGAGCAGTTCTTC. V usage is TRBV4-3 and J usage is TRBJ2-1; no clear D. V was clipped by 3 bases and J by 7 bases, with 10 bases between them. Germline lookup yields CDR1 LGHNA and CDR2 YSLEER. This CDR3 is 13 amino acids long.

This clonotype has only a few counts. The chain has TRBV18 and TRBJ2-3; 10 bases are shared with TRBD2. The germline gives CDR1 KGHSH, CDR2 LQKENI. CDR3 length: 15 amino acids. The V gene end was trimmed by 5 bases and the J gene end by 1 base; junction bases not matched to a gene: 3. The CDR3 sequence is CASSEGTSGTDTQYF. Written as DNA, the CDR3 is TGTGCCAGCTCAGAAGGGACTAGCGGCACAGATACGCAGTATTTT.

A few counts support this clonotype. The chain combines TRBV5-5 with TRBJ1-4, with 9 bases lining up with TRBD1. Germline CDR1 SGHKS, CDR2 YYEKEE (reference sequence). V trimming: 4 bases; J trimming: 3 bases; junction bases outside the gene matches: 4. The length of the CDR3 is 15 residues. CDR3 region: CASSGRDRANEKLFF. In DNA form, the CDR3 reads TGTGCCAGCAGCGGGAGGGACAGGGCTAATGAAAAACTGTTTTTT.

This sequence joins TRBV9 and TRBJ2-3, with D unresolved. The CDR3 has 14 amino acids. V lost 0 bases and J 4 bases, leaving 9 bases between the germline ends. Germline CDR1 and CDR2: SGDLS and YYNGEE. CDR3 in amino acids: CASSVDGVPDTQYF. CDR3 nucleotide sequence: TGTGCCAGCAGCGTAGATGGGGTGCCAGATACGCAGTATTTT.

J is TRBJ2-1 and V is TRBV30, with 8 bases lining up with TRBD1. The CDR3 loop spans 15 amino acids. The V gene end was trimmed by 6 bases and the J gene end by 0 bases; junction bases not matched to a gene: 7. Germline V CDR1 and CDR2: GTSNPN, SVGIG (reference sequence). The CDR3 here is CACQGAESSYNEQFF. Here the CDR3 DNA reads TGTGCCTGTCAGGGGGCGGAGTCCTCCTACAATGAGCAGTTCTTC.

The V call is TRBV12-3 or TRBV12-4, the J call TRBJ2-1; 8 bases map to TRBD2. Trimming cost V 7 bases and J 12 bases; bases outside gene matches: 17. This CDR3 has 15 amino acids. CDR3 region: CASTSTSGRPHVQFF. In DNA, the CDR3 is TGTGCCAGCACCTCAACTAGCGGTAGACCTCATGTGCAGTTCTTC.